This TCR beta chain comes out of a study of blood T cell repertoires in COVID-19. This table comes from immunoSEQ multiplex PCR, and its TCRdb copy is limited to in-frame clones, with some not included. There are under 150,000 clones in the sample; about 85% occur only once, and 30% to 45% lies in the top ten. This clonotype was sampled from a human donor in a cohort sampled during active COVID-19. Sequences were obtained from peripheral blood.

The CDR3 region has the DNA TGTGCCAGCAGCTTACAGGGGACCGGGGAGCTGTTTTTT. It codes for CASSLQGTGELFF. The V and J genes are TRBV7-3 and TRBJ2-2, with a possible D match to TRBD1 (6 bases). The CDR3 is 13 amino acids. V shed 2 bases and J shed 5 bases, with 6 bases lying between them. Germline V gene lookup returns CDR1 SGHTA and CDR2 FQGTGA.